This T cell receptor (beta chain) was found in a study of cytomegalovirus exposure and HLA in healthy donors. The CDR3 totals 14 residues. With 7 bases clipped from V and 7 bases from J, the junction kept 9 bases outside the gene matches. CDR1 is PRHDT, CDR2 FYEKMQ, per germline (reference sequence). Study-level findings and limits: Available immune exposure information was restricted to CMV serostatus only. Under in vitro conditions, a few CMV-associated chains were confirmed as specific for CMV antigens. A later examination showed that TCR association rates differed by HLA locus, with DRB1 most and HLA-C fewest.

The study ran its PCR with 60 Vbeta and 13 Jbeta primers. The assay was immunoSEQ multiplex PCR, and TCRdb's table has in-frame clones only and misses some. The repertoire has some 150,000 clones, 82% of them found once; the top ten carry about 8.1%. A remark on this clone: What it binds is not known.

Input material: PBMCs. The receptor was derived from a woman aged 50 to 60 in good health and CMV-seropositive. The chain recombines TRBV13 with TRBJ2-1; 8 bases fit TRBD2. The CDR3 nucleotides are TGTGCCAGCAAACGGGGCGGGAGGCGGAATGAGCAGTTCTTC. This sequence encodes CASKRGGRRNEQFF.